A single sample is the source of the 27 T cell receptor beta chains below, sequenced in a study of T cell repertoires in cytomegalovirus infection. TCRdb reanalysed the reads using MiXCR and keeps one entry per CDR3 protein. The sample holds 250,000 or so distinct CDR3 sequences, around 12% seen once. Input material: PBMCs. Receptors were obtained from a human donor in good health (CMV status not recorded). Some clones in this sample may be carry-over from other donors' samples.

This clonotype was recorded at least ten times. V usage is TRBV7-2 and J usage is TRBJ2-2, with D unresolved. The CDR3 has 15 amino acids. Trimming stripped 5 bases from V and 1 base from J, with 11 bases between. Germline loops: CDR1 SGHTA, CDR2 FQGNSA. The CDR3 sequence: CASSPVGRNTGELFF. CDR3 coding DNA: TGTGCCAGCAGCCCCGTCGGGCGGAACACCGGGGAGCTGTTTTTT. Based on the CDR3 plus reference TRBV7-2 and TRBJ2-2, the full variable domain is GAGVSQSPSNKVTEKGKDVELRCDPISGHTALYWYRQSLGQGLEFLIYFQGNSAPDKSGLPSDRFSAERTGGSVSTLTIQRTQQEDSAVYLCASSPVGRNTGELFFGEGSRLTVL.

V is TRBV28 and J is TRBJ2-5; D is undetermined. The V gene lost 8 bases and the J gene lost 6 bases, with 16 bases spanning the gap. The germline gives CDR1 MDHEN, CDR2 SYDVKM. The CDR3 has 13 residues. The CDR3 protein is CASGGPNEKTQYF. For the CDR3, the DNA is TGTGCCAGCGGTGGCCCTAACGAGAAGACCCAGTACTTC.

This clonotype has a count of ten or more. The V call is TRBV5-1, the J call TRBJ1-1; 7 nucleotides line up with TRBD1. The CDR3 has 14 amino acids. Trimming removed 4 bases from V and 3 bases from J; junction bases left unmatched: 6. The germline V gene encodes CDR1 SGHRS and CDR2 YFSETQ. The CDR3 reads CASSTQGSYTEAFF. CDR3 nucleotides: TGCGCCAGCAGCACACAGGGGTCTTACACTGAAGCTTTCTTT.

This clonotype appeared many times. The chain recombines TRBV7-9 with TRBJ1-2; maybe TRBD1 (6 bases). The CDR3 runs 12 residues. Germline V CDR1 and CDR2: SEHNR, FQNEAQ (reference sequence). Trimming removed 5 bases from V and 8 bases from J, with 12 bases in between. Here the CDR3 DNA reads TGTGCCAGCAGCCCTCAGGGGCGAGGCTACACCTTC. As protein: CASSPQGRGYTF.

The genes are TRBV20-1 and TRBJ2-7, with a weak D call TRBD2 (7 bases). The germline V gene encodes CDR1 DFQATT and CDR2 SNEGSKA (reference sequence). V was shortened by 4 bases and J by 2 bases, with 18 bases between the two germline ends. CDR3 length: 15 amino acids. Here the CDR3 reads CSATGKRGAAYEQYF. Written as DNA, the CDR3 is TGCAGTGCTACGGGAAAACGGGGGGCCGCCTACGAGCAGTACTTC.

The sample holds many counts of this clonotype. This rearrangement joins TRBV7-2 to TRBJ2-1; 7 nucleotides agree with TRBD2. The CDR3 is made up of 13 amino acids. V shed 6 bases, J shed 8 bases, and the junction held 7 bases outside the gene matches. Per the germline V gene, CDR1 is SGHTA and CDR2 is FQGNSA. The CDR3 loop reads CASSRDYFDEQFF. The CDR3 DNA reads TGTGCCAGCAGTCGGGACTATTTTGATGAGCAGTTCTTC.

This clonotype appeared many times. The genes are TRBV7-2 and TRBJ2-7; 15 bases are a match to TRBD2. V dropped 5 bases and J dropped 0; count of bases not matched to a gene: 5. The CDR3 has 17 amino acids. Per germline, CDR1 SGHTA and CDR2 FQGNSA. The CDR3 nucleotides read TGTGCCAGCAGCCTGGGACTAGCGGGAGGCTCCTCCTACGAGCAGTACTTC. Translated: CASSLGLAGGSSYEQYF.

At least ten counts were recorded for this clonotype. This chain connects TRBV7-9 to TRBJ2-2, with 8 bases that match TRBD2. The CDR3 runs 16 residues. The ends lost 4 bases at V and 1 base at J; junction bases unmatched: 5. Germline-derived CDR1 and CDR2 are SEHNR and FQNEAQ (reference sequence). The CDR3 loop reads CASSSPSGRNTGELFF. CDR3 sequence (DNA): TGTGCCAGCAGCTCACCAAGCGGGAGGAACACCGGGGAGCTGTTTTTT.

This clonotype was detected many times. V usage is TRBV7-2 and J usage is TRBJ2-2; no definite D call. The ends were cut back, 0 bases at V and 1 base at J, with 6 bases in the middle. The CDR3 consists of 15 residues. CDR1 and CDR2 from the germline V gene are SGHTA and FQGNSA. The chain's CDR3 is CASSLAPLNTGELFF. In DNA form, the CDR3 reads TGTGCCAGCAGCTTAGCCCCTCTGAACACCGGGGAGCTGTTTTTT.

At least ten counts were recorded for this clonotype. The rearrangement links TRBV7-2 to TRBJ2-3; a possible D gene is TRBD1 (6 bases). This CDR3 comprises 13 residues. In germline, CDR1 is SGHTA, CDR2 FQGNSA. Trimming took 8 bases from V and 2 from J, leaving 11 bases between them. CDR3 coding DNA: TGTGCCAGCGGGGGCACTGACACAGATACGCAGTATTTT. Its translation is CASGGTDTDTQYF.

The chain has TRBV9 and TRBJ1-1; TRBD1 might be the D (5 bases). The V end was cut by 3 bases, the J end by 4 bases, with 10 bases between. This CDR3 region has 13 residues. CDR1 is SGDLS, CDR2 YYNGEE, per germline. The CDR3 here is CASSAGVGTEAFF. In DNA, the CDR3 is TGTGCCAGCAGCGCGGGGGTGGGCACTGAAGCTTTCTTT.

This chain connects TRBV28 to TRBJ1-1; D is ambiguous. Germline loops: CDR1 MDHEN, CDR2 SYDVKM. The ends were cut back, 8 bases at V and 0 bases at J, with 4 bases in the middle. CDR3 length: 11 residues. The CDR3 here is CASFMNTEAFF. The CDR3 DNA sequence: TGTGCCAGCTTTATGAACACTGAAGCTTTCTTT.

Only a few counts were recorded for this clonotype. The chain has TRBV28 and TRBJ2-7; 11 bases align to TRBD2. The CDR3 contains 15 residues. With 7 bases clipped from V and 0 bases from J, the junction kept 5 bases outside the gene matches. Germline CDR1 and CDR2: MDHEN and SYDVKM. As DNA, the CDR3 is TGTGCCAGCAACGTACTAGCGGGAGTCTCCTACGAGCAGTACTTC. Residues: CASNVLAGVSYEQYF.

Note on this clonotype: This could be a read error, since a much larger clone is one nucleotide away. V is TRBV6-2 or TRBV6-3 and J is TRBJ2-7; D gene ambiguous. V lost 3 bases to trimming and J lost 9 bases, with 15 bases between them. The CDR3 totals 13 residues. Germline values: CDR1 MNHEY, CDR2 SVGEGT. The CDR3 reads CASSYSSPGVQYF. The DNA of the CDR3 is TGTGCCAGCAGTTATTCCTCCCCTGGGGTGCAGTACTTC.

This clonotype was recorded many times. This chain links TRBV6-2 or TRBV6-3 with TRBJ2-7; 10 positions match TRBD2. The germline V gene encodes CDR1 MNHEY and CDR2 SVGEGT. V dropped 4 bases and J dropped 0; count of bases not matched to a gene: 3. The CDR3 spans 15 residues. The DNA of the CDR3 is TGTGCCAGCAGTTGGTCTAGCGGGAGCTCCTACGAGCAGTACTTC. Translation gives CASSWSSGSSYEQYF.

J is TRBJ2-3 and V is TRBV5-1; D gene unclear. CDR3 length: 15 amino acids. With 0 bases removed from V and 3 bases from J, the gap between germline ends came to 11 bases. Per the germline V gene, CDR1 is SGHRS and CDR2 is YFSETQ. CDR3 DNA sequence: TGCGCCAGCAGCTTGGGTCTACCACGAACAGATACGCAGTATTTT. It yields the protein CASSLGLPRTDTQYF. Full variable domain (remainder filled in from reference TRBV5-1 and TRBJ2-3): KAGVTQTPRYLIKTRGQQVTLSCSPISGHRSVSWYQQTPGQGLQFLFEYFSETQRNKGNFPGRFSGRQFSNSRSEMNVSTLELGDSALYLCASSLGLPRTDTQYFGPGTRLTVL.

Many counts were recorded for this clonotype. This rearrangement joins TRBV28 to TRBJ2-1, with 9 bases matching TRBD2. V was clipped by 4 bases and J by 0 bases; unmatched bases: 4. The CDR3 is 16 residues long. Looked up from germline, CDR1 is MDHEN and CDR2 is SYDVKM. CDR3 bases: TGTGCCAGCAGTTCCGGACTAGCGAGCTCCTACAATGAGCAGTTCTTC. It codes for CASSSGLASSYNEQFF.

This clonotype has ten or more counts. The chain couples TRBV10-3 to TRBJ2-3; 9 positions match TRBD2. The germline CDR1 and CDR2 sequences are ENHRY and SYGVKD. The V segment lost 3 bases and the J segment 3 bases; nucleotides outside the gene matches: 4. The CDR3 covers 15 residues. CDR3 sequence (DNA): TGTGCCATCAGTGAATTTAGCGGGAGAACAGATACGCAGTATTTT. This translates into CAISEFSGRTDTQYF.

The V call is TRBV20-1, the J call TRBJ1-5, with 8 bases that match TRBD1. The germline V gene has CDR1 DFQATT and CDR2 SNEGSKA (reference sequence). This CDR3 is 17 amino acids long. V lost 0 bases and J lost 6; bases outside the gene matches: 13. The CDR3 is CSARDRLTGGAGQPQHF. CDR3 DNA: TGCAGTGCTAGAGATCGGTTAACAGGGGGGGCCGGTCAGCCCCAGCATTTT.

The chain carries TRBV29-1 and TRBJ2-6; either TRBD1 or TRBD2 may supply D (5 bases each). Germline assignment: CDR1 SQVTM and CDR2 ANQGSEA. V was clipped by 5 bases and J by 2 bases, with 10 bases between them. The CDR3 runs to 14 residues. In DNA form, the CDR3 reads TGCAGCGTTCCCGGGGCGCCTGGGGCCAACGTCCTGACTTTC. As protein: CSVPGAPGANVLTF.

Turning to this clonotype: A much larger clone lies a single base off, so this may be a read error. The V call is TRBV7-2, the J call TRBJ1-3; 10 bases map to TRBD1. The germline V gene has CDR1 SGHTA and CDR2 FQGNSA. This CDR3 region has 15 residues. V shed 4 bases, J shed 11 bases, and the junction held 11 bases outside the gene matches. In DNA, the CDR3 is TGTGCCAGCAGCTGGGACAGGGGAAAATCGGACGCCATATATTTT. Residues: CASSWDRGKSDAIYF. Filled out from reference TRBV7-2 and TRBJ1-3, the complete variable domain reads GAGVSQSPSNKVTEKGKDVELRCDPISGHTALYWYRQSLGQGLEFLIYFQGNSAPDKSGLPSDRFSAERTGGSVSTLTIQRTQQEDSAVYLCASSWDRGKSDAIYFGEGSWLTVV.

This clonotype was counted ten times or more. V is TRBV12-3 or TRBV12-4 and J is TRBJ2-4; no definite D call. Between the trimmed V and J ends, which lost 6 bases and 0 bases, there was a span of 15 bases. This CDR3 has 16 amino acids. This CDR3 reads CASSTSAFLAKNIQYF. CDR3 in DNA: TGTGCCAGCAGCACCTCGGCATTTTTAGCCAAAAACATTCAGTACTTC.

The chain employs TRBV12-3 or TRBV12-4 and TRBJ2-3; TRBD1 aligns across 7 bases. V lost 5 bases to trimming and J lost 0 bases; unmatched junction nucleotides: 11. CDR3 length equals 17 residues. The CDR3, as DNA: TGTGCCAGCAGTACCCGTCGACAGGGCGCTAGCACAGATACGCAGTATTTT. Protein sequence: CASSTRRQGASTDTQYF.

This chain connects TRBV28 to TRBJ1-2; D gene uncertain. V gave up 7 bases and J gave up 2 bases, with 14 bases separating them. CDR1 MDHEN and CDR2 SYDVKM come from the germline V gene. The CDR3 covers 14 residues. CDR3 region: CASTLGQRNYGYTF. The CDR3 DNA sequence: TGTGCCAGCACCCTAGGGCAGAGGAACTATGGCTACACCTTC.

The chain recombines TRBV14 with TRBJ2-3; TRBD2 aligns across 8 bases. With 4 bases clipped from V and 0 bases from J, the junction kept 6 bases outside the gene matches. There are 16 residues in the CDR3. In germline, CDR1 is SGHDN, CDR2 FVKESK. The CDR3 region is CASSPFAGGSTDTQYF. The DNA for the CDR3 is TGTGCCAGCAGCCCCTTTGCGGGGGGCAGCACAGATACGCAGTATTTT.

In its sample, this clonotype was seen many times. The rearrangement joins TRBV7-2 to TRBJ2-2, with 11 bases aligning to TRBD2. Germline CDR1 reads SGHTA; CDR2 reads FQGNSA. The CDR3 has 15 residues. The ends lost 5 bases at V and 6 bases at J; junction bases unmatched: 5. This CDR3 reads CASSRGLAGAGELFF. The DNA for the CDR3 is TGTGCCAGCAGCCGAGGACTAGCGGGTGCCGGGGAGCTGTTTTTT.

This clonotype was observed many times. The chain employs TRBV7-8 and TRBJ1-5; a weak D match, TRBD1 (5 bases). Per the germline V gene, CDR1 is SGHVS and CDR2 is FQNEAQ. This CDR3 region has 14 residues. The V end lost 2 bases, the J end lost 4 bases, and 9 bases lay between the germline ends. CDR3 protein: CASSLYQGNQPQHF. The CDR3 nucleotides are TGTGCCAGCAGCTTATACCAGGGAAATCAGCCCCAGCATTTT.